The 13 T cell receptor beta chains reported below all come from one sample, sequenced in a study of identical twins. MiXCR was run by TCRdb on the 5' RACE reads, yielding one entry per CDR3 protein. The table lists about 470,000 distinct CDR3 sequences, roughly 26% of them singletons, with roughly 3% in the top ten. Separately, the same data were catalogued under a study of T cells expressing NK-cell markers.

Specimen: CD4+ T cells sorted from blood. Every receptor here comes from a young woman in good health.

J is TRBJ2-3 and V is TRBV6-1, with TRBD2 as a possible D gene (6 bases). V was shortened by 6 bases and J by 4 bases, with 14 bases between the two germline ends. The germline gives CDR1 MNHNS, CDR2 SASEGT. The CDR3 has 14 amino acids. The CDR3 is CASRHKWGADTQYF. The CDR3 DNA reads TGTGCCAGCAGACACAAATGGGGGGCAGATACGCAGTATTTT.

The CDR3: CASRLSSGGASETQYF. Written as DNA, the CDR3 is TGTGCCAGCAGACTATCTAGCGGGGGGGCCAGTGAGACGCAGTATTTT. The chain uses TRBV6-1 and TRBJ2-3, with TRBD2 matching over 12 bases. This CDR3 has 16 amino acids. With 6 bases clipped from V and 9 bases from J, the junction kept 13 bases outside the gene matches. CDR1 is MNHNS and CDR2 is SASEGT in the germline V gene.

This clonotype has just a few counts. V and J are TRBV5-1 and TRBJ2-2; D remains ambiguous. Trimming removed 0 bases at V and 2 bases at J, with 8 bases between. The CDR3 spans 15 residues. Germline-derived CDR1 and CDR2 are SGHRS and YFSETQ. This CDR3 is CASSLVQKNTGELFF. The CDR3 DNA reads TGCGCCAGCAGCTTGGTACAGAAAAACACCGGGGAGCTGTTTTTT. The full variable domain, its missing parts supplied by reference TRBV5-1 and TRBJ2-2, is KAGVTQTPRYLIKTRGQQVTLSCSPISGHRSVSWYQQTPGQGLQFLFEYFSETQRNKGNFPGRFSGRQFSNSRSEMNVSTLELGDSALYLCASSLVQKNTGELFFGEGSRLTVL.

The chain is built from TRBV20-1 and TRBJ2-7; D is unclear. CDR1 is DFQATT, CDR2 SNEGSKA, per germline (reference sequence). The CDR3 runs 13 residues. With 3 bases removed from V and 0 bases from J, the gap between germline ends came to 9 bases. The DNA for the CDR3 is TGCAGTGCTAGCACCGGATACTCCTACGAGCAGTACTTC. Protein product: CSASTGYSYEQYF.

This clonotype was counted only a few times. V is TRBV20-1 and J is TRBJ2-5; D is unclear. Trimming pared 6 bases from V and 4 bases from J, leaving 12 bases between. Germline-derived CDR1 and CDR2 are DFQATT and SNEGSKA (reference sequence). There are 12 residues in the CDR3. CDR3: CSAPRPGETQYF. In DNA, the CDR3 is TGCAGTGCCCCCCGCCCGGGAGAGACCCAGTACTTC.

This chain uses TRBV20-1 with TRBJ2-5, with D possibly TRBD1 on 6 matching bases. The CDR3 consists of 14 residues. Germline CDR1 is DFQATT and CDR2 is SNEGSKA (reference sequence). Trimming pared 5 bases from V and 4 bases from J, leaving 17 bases between. The CDR3, as DNA: TGCAGTGCTCAATTACAGGGATCGACAGAGACCCAGTACTTC. This translates into CSAQLQGSTETQYF.

This clonotype was counted ten times or more. The chain couples TRBV2 to TRBJ1-1, with no clear D. This CDR3 contains 11 residues. Looked up from germline, CDR1 is SNHLY and CDR2 is FYNNEI. Trimming took off 2 bases at V and 8 bases at J, with 6 bases between the two ends. The chain's CDR3 is CASSELTEAFF. The CDR3 region has the DNA TGTGCCAGCAGTGAACTTACGGAAGCTTTCTTT.

The DNA for the CDR3 is TGCAGTGCTAGACCTGGGGGTGGTGGCTACACCTTC. Protein: CSARPGGGGYTF. The V gene is TRBV20-1, the J gene TRBJ1-2, with a weak D call TRBD1 (5 bases). Trimming pared 2 bases from V and 7 bases from J, leaving 11 bases between. CDR1 and CDR2 (germline): DFQATT, SNEGSKA (reference sequence). The CDR3 runs to 12 residues.

The chain links TRBV7-2 to TRBJ2-3; 14 positions agree with TRBD2. The CDR3 runs 15 residues. V shed 4 bases, J shed 7 bases, and the junction held 4 bases outside the gene matches. The germline V gene has CDR1 SGHTA and CDR2 FQGNSA. CDR3 sequence reads: CASSWTSGGQHTQYF. CDR3 nucleotide sequence: TGTGCCAGCAGCTGGACTAGCGGGGGGCAGCATACGCAGTATTTT. The complete variable domain, with remaining parts taken from reference TRBV7-2 and TRBJ2-3, reads GAGVSQSPSNKVTEKGKDVELRCDPISGHTALYWYRQSLGQGLEFLIYFQGNSAPDKSGLPSDRFSAERTGGSVSTLTIQRTQQEDSAVYLCASSWTSGGQHTQYFGPGTRLTVL.

The table lists this clonotype with a few counts. The chain employs TRBV7-2 and TRBJ2-5; TRBD1 is a possible D gene (5 bases). The germline V gene encodes CDR1 SGHTA and CDR2 FQGNSA. The CDR3 loop spans 14 amino acids. Deletions cut 3 bases from V and 10 bases from J, with 18 bases between. CDR3 coding DNA: TGTGCCAGCAGCTTGGGGCACGGTCTGGGTGACCAGTACTTC. Its protein product is CASSLGHGLGDQYF.

The genes are TRBV20-1 and TRBJ2-1; D not resolved. CDR3 length: 12 amino acids. Per the germline V gene, CDR1 is DFQATT and CDR2 is SNEGSKA (reference sequence). CDR3: CSPTVVEHEQFF. CDR3 DNA sequence: TGCAGCCCTACGGTGGTAGAACACGAGCAGTTCTTC.

This clonotype appeared a few times. The chain joins TRBV3-1 to TRBJ2-5; D remains unclear. Trimming removed 1 base at V and 3 bases at J, with 18 bases between. CDR1 LGHDT and CDR2 YNNKEL come from the germline V gene (reference sequence). The CDR3 runs to 17 residues. CDR3 sequence reads: CASSQGLSDWTKETQYF. The CDR3 DNA reads TGTGCCAGCAGCCAAGGGCTCTCTGACTGGACCAAAGAGACCCAGTACTTC.

The chain uses TRBV5-1 and TRBJ1-5, with 10 bases aligning to TRBD1. Germline CDR1 and CDR2: SGHRS and YFSETQ. Trimming took 0 bases from V and 8 from J; bases not matched to a gene: 5. The CDR3 loop spans 15 amino acids. The CDR3 region is CASSLGTGGLEPQHF. CDR3 bases: TGCGCCAGCAGCTTGGGGACAGGGGGTCTTGAGCCCCAGCATTTT.